This T cell receptor (beta chain) was retrieved from a study of cytomegalovirus exposure and HLA in healthy donors. The PCR used 60 Vbeta and 13 Jbeta primers. TCRdb keeps only in-frame clones here, not all; method: immunoSEQ multiplex PCR. In the table there are around 130,000 clones, more than 80% of which are singletons. The V gene's germline CDR1 is SGHVS and CDR2 FNYEAQ. Trimming took 5 bases from V and 9 from J; bases not matched to a gene: 6. CDR3 length equals 14 residues. This clone was observed a few times. The antigen is not known. Study conclusions and caveats: The authors listed 150 to 200 TCR beta chains as cytomegalovirus-associated. An analysis done earlier found most TCR beta V segments productive about 87% or about 30% of the time. What TCR beta sequences reportedly achieved was accurate prediction of HLA-A and HLA-B alleles in most subjects.

The sequence came from a woman in her twenties or thirties in good health and CMV-seropositive. This sequence joins TRBV7-6 and TRBJ2-1; 11 bases agree with TRBD2. Sequencing input: PBMCs. The CDR3 DNA sequence: TGTGCCAGCAGCCCCCTAGGGACTAGCGGTGAGCAGTTCTTC. Translated: CASSPLGTSGEQFF.